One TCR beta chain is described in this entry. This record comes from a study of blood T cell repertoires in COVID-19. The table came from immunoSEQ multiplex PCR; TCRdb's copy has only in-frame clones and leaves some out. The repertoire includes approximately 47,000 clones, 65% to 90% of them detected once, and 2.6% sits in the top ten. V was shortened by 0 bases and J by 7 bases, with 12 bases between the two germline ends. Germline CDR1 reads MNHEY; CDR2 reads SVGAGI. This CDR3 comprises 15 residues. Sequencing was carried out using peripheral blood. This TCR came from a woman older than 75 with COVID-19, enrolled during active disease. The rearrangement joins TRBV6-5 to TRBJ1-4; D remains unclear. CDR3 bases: TGTGCCAGCAGTTACTCTTCGGGTTTAGGTGAAAAACTGTTTTTT. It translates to CASSYSSGLGEKLFF.